A selection of T cell receptor beta chains follows, all from one sample in a study of low-dose radiotherapy and immunotherapy resistance in tumors. TCRdb re-analysed the reads in MiXCR, keeping a single row per CDR3 protein. The sample shows 54,000 or so distinct CDR3 sequences, 20% to 25% of them seen only once. Specimen: PBMCs, collected before treatment. These receptors were obtained from a male donor with prostate cancer. Both conserved end residues are part of each CDR3. Fields, in order: J gene, CDR3 length, clone size, V gene, D gene, CDR3 protein, CDR3 DNA. A D gene is named only where the DNA matches it firmly. A clone size is listed for some rows: how often the clone was seen (once, few, many), or a class if it is expanded.

j_gene: TRBJ2-1; len: 15; abundance: many; v_gene: TRBV29-1; d_gene: TRBD2; CDR3aa: CSGGLAGGSYNEQFF; CDR3nt: TGCAGCGGCGGACTAGCGGGAGGGTCCTACAATGAGCAGTTCTTC
j_gene: TRBJ2-1; len: 18; abundance: few; v_gene: TRBV5-8; d_gene: TRBD2; CDR3aa: CASSLAASSGRAQNEQFF; CDR3nt: TGTGCCAGCAGCTTGGCCGCCTCTAGCGGGAGGGCCCAGAATGAGCAGTTCTTC
j_gene: TRBJ2-3; len: 14; abundance: many; v_gene: TRBV19; d_gene: TRBD2; CDR3aa: CASSTGGGTDTQYF; CDR3nt: TGTGCCAGTAGTACCGGCGGGGGTACAGATACGCAGTATTTT
j_gene: TRBJ2-5; len: 18; abundance: many; v_gene: TRBV1; d_gene: .; CDR3aa: CTSSQDTGTGGIVETQYF; CDR3nt: TGCACCAGCAGCCAAGATACCGGGACGGGCGGCATTGTGGAGACCCAGTACTTC
j_gene: TRBJ2-1; len: 17; abundance: many; v_gene: TRBV11-2; d_gene: .; CDR3aa: CASSPLKFSRGKNEQFF; CDR3nt: TGTGCCAGCAGCCCCCTAAAATTTTCGCGGGGTAAAAATGAGCAGTTCTTC
j_gene: TRBJ2-7; len: 17; abundance: .; v_gene: TRBV5-1; d_gene: TRBD2; CDR3aa: CASSPRASGSSSYEQYF; CDR3nt: TGCGCCAGCAGCCCCCGGGCTAGCGGGAGCTCAAGCTACGAGCAGTACTTC
j_gene: TRBJ1-1; len: 13; abundance: many; v_gene: TRBV5-1; d_gene: .; CDR3aa: CASSLLGGDEAFF; CDR3nt: TGCGCCAGCAGCTTGCTAGGGGGTGATGAAGCTTTCTTT
j_gene: TRBJ1-4; len: 14; abundance: few; v_gene: TRBV5-1; d_gene: .; CDR3aa: CASSKDSRREKLFF; CDR3nt: TGCGCCAGCAGCAAGGACAGTCGCCGTGAAAAACTGTTTTTT
j_gene: TRBJ2-1; len: 15; abundance: many; v_gene: TRBV5-6; d_gene: TRBD2; CDR3aa: CASSFTSGPYNEQFF; CDR3nt: TGTGCCAGCAGTTTTACTAGCGGGCCTTACAATGAGCAGTTCTTC
j_gene: TRBJ2-2; len: 12; abundance: .; v_gene: TRBV20-1; d_gene: .; CDR3aa: CSAPSSAGELFF; CDR3nt: TGCAGTGCCCCCTCTAGCGCCGGGGAGCTGTTTTTT
j_gene: TRBJ1-5; len: 15; abundance: .; v_gene: TRBV27; d_gene: TRBD1; CDR3aa: CASSQTGVPNQPQHF; CDR3nt: TGTGCCAGCAGTCAAACAGGGGTTCCCAACCAGCCCCAGCATTTT
j_gene: TRBJ1-2; len: 13; abundance: many; v_gene: TRBV7-9; d_gene: .; CDR3aa: CASSSRAGYGYTF; CDR3nt: TGTGCCAGCAGCTCACGGGCAGGATATGGCTACACCTTC
j_gene: TRBJ2-7; len: 14; abundance: many; v_gene: TRBV5-1; d_gene: TRBD1; CDR3aa: CASSLWTGSYEQYF; CDR3nt: TGCGCCAGCAGCCTTTGGACAGGGTCCTACGAGCAGTACTTC
j_gene: TRBJ1-1; len: 11; abundance: many; v_gene: TRBV10-2; d_gene: TRBD1; CDR3aa: CASRGQGQAFF; CDR3nt: TGCGCCAGCAGGGGACAGGGACAGGCTTTCTTT
j_gene: TRBJ2-3; len: 16; abundance: many; v_gene: TRBV5-1; d_gene: TRBD2; CDR3aa: CASSLDLAGGTDTQYF; CDR3nt: TGTGCCAGCAGCTTGGATCTAGCGGGGGGCACAGATACGCAGTATTTT
j_gene: TRBJ1-2; len: 18; abundance: medium-sized; v_gene: TRBV7-2; d_gene: TRBD1; CDR3aa: CASSLSNLGTVTNYGYTF; CDR3nt: TGTGCCAGCAGCTTAAGCAATCTTGGGACAGTAACTAACTATGGCTACACCTTC
j_gene: TRBJ1-2; len: 14; abundance: .; v_gene: TRBV4-1; d_gene: .; CDR3aa: CASSRVGSLDGYTF; CDR3nt: TGCGCCAGCAGCCGAGTAGGATCGTTGGATGGCTACACCTTC
j_gene: TRBJ2-7; len: 14; abundance: many; v_gene: TRBV18; d_gene: TRBD1; CDR3aa: CASSPTGTGYEQYF; CDR3nt: TGTGCCAGCTCACCCACCGGGACAGGGTACGAGCAGTACTTC